This T cell receptor (beta chain) was documented in a study of human T cells and chemical hapten exposure. Overall study: Patients, chiefly female, had alopecia areata, totalis or universalis. TCR yields differed between samples (mainly from small differences in pooled library volume).

Unique molecular identifiers were attached to individual cDNA molecules during library preparation. Each CDR3 protein gets one entry after TCRdb re-called the RACE reads with MiXCR. This table has roughly 70,000 distinct CDR3 sequences, around 9.8% appearing once. This sample's time point: patch test 1, 2 weeks after DPC sensitization. Treatment defined: therapeutic diphenylcyclopropenone sensitization with weekly scalp DPC. Germline values: CDR1 LNHNV, CDR2 YYDKDF (reference sequence). This CDR3 has 17 amino acids. Trimming stripped 1 base from V and 6 bases from J, with 20 bases between. The sequencing used whole blood, collected in connection with sensitization to the hapten diphenylcyclopropenone (DPC). This receptor was taken from a woman between 35 and 50 years old with alopecia areata. Some clones in this sample may be carry-over from other donors' samples. V and J are TRBV15 and TRBJ2-3; D call uncertain. The CDR3 DNA follows: TGTGCCACCAGCAGAGGGGTGCTAGTCATGGAACGGGATACGCAGTATTTT. This codes for CATSRGVLVMERDTQYF.